This TCR beta chain was captured by sequencing in a study of blood T cell repertoires in COVID-19. The assay was immunoSEQ multiplex PCR, and TCRdb's table has in-frame clones only and misses some. The table shows fewer than 250,000 clones, with about 80% occurring only once. The CDR3 totals 15 residues. V lost 1 base, J lost 1 base, and 1 base stayed unmatched. CDR1 and CDR2 (germline): SGHVS, FQNEAQ. What the recovered Cohort 3 donors had was two negative PCRs, clearance, or symptom resolution. The sequencing sample was made of PBMCs or T cells enriched from blood (not recorded which). This chain uses TRBV7-8 with TRBJ2-7, with 10 bases lining up with TRBD1. The TCR was taken from a man aged 55 to 70 who had recovered from COVID-19. The CDR3 here is CASSLVGQGSYEQYF. The CDR3 nucleotides are TGTGCCAGCAGCTTAGTGGGACAGGGGTCCTACGAGCAGTACTTC.